One sample yielded the 21 T cell receptor beta chains listed below, sequenced in a study of regulatory T cells in long-lasting Graves disease. Arm-PCR of CDR3 regions with iRepertoire HTBI primers generated TCR beta libraries. From the multiplex PCR reads, TCRdb called clonotypes with MiXCR, one entry per CDR3 protein. The sample records 350,000 to 550,000 distinct CDR3 sequences, 15% being singletons. Time point described: newly diagnosed GD, antithyroid drugs for less than 3 months. The authors made the TCR library using RNA they extracted from PBMCs. These data also featured in a second study, about T cells in Graves' hyperthyroidism and ophthalmopathy.

The material was peripheral blood mononuclear cells (PBMCs), obtained at new diagnosis, from a patient treated with antithyroid drugs. These receptors all come from a woman aged 25 to 39 with Graves disease.

As for this clonotype: A far larger clone is one nucleotide away, so this likely arose from a read error. The chain has TRBV7-2 and TRBJ2-7; 10 nucleotides match TRBD2. Germline V gene data show CDR1 as SGHTA and CDR2 as FQGNSA. The CDR3 has 16 residues. The CDR3 region is CASSLGASGGVYEQYF. DNA of the CDR3: TGTGCCAGCAGTTTAGGAGCTAGCGGGGGTGTTTACGAGCAGTACTTC.

V and J are TRBV6-1 and TRBJ2-1, with a tentative D call TRBD2 (5 bases). Trimming removed 6 bases at V and 4 bases at J, with 10 bases between. Germline CDR1 MNHNS, CDR2 SASEGT. This CDR3 spans 13 amino acids. The CDR3 DNA reads as TGTGCCAGCAGGACCCCGGGATACAATGAGCAGTTCTTC. This sequence encodes CASRTPGYNEQFF.

This clonotype was recorded at least ten times. The chain recombines TRBV20-1 with TRBJ1-2; 7 nucleotides align to TRBD1. In germline, CDR1 is DFQATT, CDR2 SNEGSKA (reference sequence). J gave up 3 bases and V 0 bases, and 10 bases lay outside the gene matches. The CDR3 runs 16 residues. In DNA form, the CDR3 reads TGCAGTGCTAGAGATATCTCCGGGACAGAAGACTATGGCTACACCTTC. It encodes CSARDISGTEDYGYTF.

V gene TRBV29-1 combines with J gene TRBJ2-2; no clear D. Trimming removed 7 bases at V and 4 bases at J, with 7 bases between. The germline CDR1 and CDR2 sequences are SQVTM and ANQGSEA. CDR3 length equals 11 residues. CDR3 bases: TGCAGCGGGGGTGTCACCGGGGAGCTGTTTTTT. It specifies CSGGVTGELFF.

This clonotype was recorded at least ten times. This chain uses TRBV6-1 with TRBJ1-5, with 8 positions matching TRBD1. The ends lost 8 bases at V and 0 bases at J; junction bases unmatched: 9. CDR3 size: 16 residues. The germline CDR1 and CDR2 sequences are MNHNS and SASEGT. As DNA, the CDR3 is TGTGCCAGCGGACAGGGACAGTCTTATAGCAATCAGCCCCAGCATTTT. It codes for CASGQGQSYSNQPQHF.

This clonotype was counted ten times or more. V gene TRBV12-3 or TRBV12-4 combines with J gene TRBJ2-3, with 11 nucleotides matching TRBD2. This CDR3 spans 15 amino acids. Trimming took 6 bases from V and 3 from J; bases not matched to a gene: 5. The CDR3 protein is CASRLAGVGTDTQYF. In DNA form, the CDR3 reads TGTGCCAGCAGACTAGCGGGAGTAGGAACAGATACGCAGTATTTT.

The table lists this clonotype with many counts. CDR3 sequence: CASSLMTGEQGEQYF. Here the CDR3 DNA reads TGCGCCAGCAGCTTGATGACAGGGGAACAGGGCGAGCAGTACTTC. This sequence joins TRBV5-1 and TRBJ2-7; TRBD1 matches at 8 bases. The CDR3 covers 15 residues. Germline assignment: CDR1 SGHRS and CDR2 YFSETQ. With V trimmed by 1 base and J by 6 bases, 9 bases remained unmatched. The full variable domain, with the rest looked up from reference TRBV5-1 and TRBJ2-7, is KAGVTQTPRYLIKTRGQQVTLSCSPISGHRSVSWYQQTPGQGLQFLFEYFSETQRNKGNFPGRFSGRQFSNSRSEMNVSTLELGDSALYLCASSLMTGEQGEQYFGPGTRLTVT.

This clonotype was detected many times. The DNA for the CDR3 is TGTGCCAGCAGTACCTTATCAACCTTACGCGAGCAGTACTTC. It is translated as CASSTLSTLREQYF. The J gene is TRBJ2-7, the V gene TRBV28, with unresolved D. Germline lookup yields CDR1 MDHEN and CDR2 SYDVKM. V was shortened by 5 bases and J by 6 bases, with 17 bases between the two germline ends. This CDR3 comprises 14 residues. The variable domain in full, completed from reference TRBV28 and TRBJ2-7, reads DVKVTQSSRYLVKRTGEKVFLECVQDMDHENMFWYRQDPGLGLRLIYFSYDVKMKEKGDIPEGYSVSREKKERFSLILESASTNQTSMYLCASSTLSTLREQYFGPGTRLTVT.

The sample holds many counts of this clonotype. The chain carries TRBV20-1 and TRBJ2-1, with D tentatively TRBD1 (6 bases). Trimming took 6 bases from V and 0 from J, leaving 12 bases between them. In germline, CDR1 is DFQATT, CDR2 SNEGSKA (reference sequence). The CDR3 is 14 amino acids. This chain's CDR3 is CSADRTDSYNEQFF. The CDR3 bases are TGCAGTGCGGATAGGACAGACTCCTACAATGAGCAGTTCTTC.

The J gene is TRBJ2-1, the V gene TRBV6-2 or TRBV6-3; 15 nucleotides match TRBD2. Germline V gene lookup returns CDR1 MNHEY and CDR2 SVGEGT. With V trimmed by 8 bases and J by 3 bases, 20 bases remained unmatched. The CDR3 is made up of 21 amino acids. As DNA, the CDR3 is TGTGCCAGCTGCCCTACCATTCCGGGACTAGCGGGAGGAGGACGCTACAATGAGCAGTTCTTC. Amino acid sequence: CASCPTIPGLAGGGRYNEQFF.

This clonotype was counted many times. This chain connects TRBV7-2 to TRBJ2-7; D is perhaps TRBD2 (6 bases). CDR1 and CDR2 from the germline V gene are SGHTA and FQGNSA. This CDR3 spans 15 amino acids. V gave up 5 bases and J gave up 2 bases, with 16 bases separating them. The CDR3 is CASSGGTARPYEQYF. The CDR3 nucleotides read TGTGCCAGCAGCGGCGGGACGGCTAGGCCCTACGAGCAGTACTTC.

This clonotype was seen a handful of times. The chain recombines TRBV27 with TRBJ1-4; D is unresolved. This CDR3 spans 16 amino acids. The germline CDR1 and CDR2 sequences are MNHEY and SMNVEV (reference sequence). V was cut by 2 bases and J by 6 bases, with 16 bases left in between. The CDR3 protein is CASSLVRTTGYEKLFF. The CDR3 DNA follows: TGTGCCAGCAGTTTAGTTAGGACGACTGGGTATGAAAAACTGTTTTTT. The whole variable domain, filled in from reference TRBV27 and TRBJ1-4, reads EAQVTQNPRYLITVTGKKLTVTCSQNMNHEYMSWYRQDPGLGLRQIYYSMNVEVTDKGDVPEGYKVSRKEKRNFPLILESPSPNQTSLYFCASSLVRTTGYEKLFFGSGTQLSVL.

In this sample, this clonotype turned up a few times. CDR3 residues: CASSLTSGRAGQETQYF. Written as DNA, the CDR3 is TGCGCCAGCAGCCTGACTAGCGGGAGGGCAGGGCAAGAGACCCAGTACTTC. The gene calls are TRBV5-1 and TRBJ2-5; 14 nucleotides match TRBD2. The CDR3 is 17 amino acids. The V segment lost 4 bases and the J segment 2 bases; nucleotides outside the gene matches: 7. From germline, CDR1 is SGHRS and CDR2 YFSETQ.

This clonotype was picked up a small number of times. The chain carries TRBV6-1 and TRBJ2-7, with D possibly TRBD1 on 6 matching bases. The germline gives CDR1 MNHNS, CDR2 SASEGT. The CDR3 totals 16 residues. V lost 7 bases and J lost 3, with 22 bases in between. CDR3 amino acids: CASTYSEWGQSYEQYF. In DNA, the CDR3 is TGTGCCAGCACCTACTCGGAGTGGGGGCAGAGCTACGAGCAGTACTTC.

In its sample, this clonotype was seen many times. This sequence joins TRBV4-2 and TRBJ1-2, with D perhaps matching TRBD1 (5 bases). Germline-derived CDR1 and CDR2 are LGHNA and YNFKEQ. The V end lost 0 bases, the J end lost 4 bases, and 12 bases lay between the germline ends. CDR3 length: 15 residues. This chain's CDR3 is CASSQDRGPSYGYTF. The CDR3 DNA follows: TGTGCCAGCAGCCAAGATCGGGGACCCTCCTATGGCTACACCTTC.

The chain links TRBV20-1 to TRBJ2-6, with D uncertain. CDR1 DFQATT and CDR2 SNEGSKA come from the germline V gene (reference sequence). The CDR3 is made up of 13 amino acids. V was shortened by 6 bases and J by 0 bases, with 6 bases between the two germline ends. Written as DNA, the CDR3 is TGCAGTGCCCAGGCCTCTGGGGCCAACGTCCTGACTTTC. Translated: CSAQASGANVLTF.

This clonotype was counted a few times. The V and J genes are TRBV7-9 and TRBJ1-2; 7 positions match TRBD1. Per the germline V gene, CDR1 is SEHNR and CDR2 is FQNEAQ (reference sequence). With 5 bases clipped from V and 3 bases from J, the junction kept 9 bases outside the gene matches. The length of the CDR3 is 15 residues. The CDR3 here is CASSPASTGDYGYTF. As DNA, the CDR3 is TGTGCCAGCAGCCCGGCGAGTACAGGGGACTATGGCTACACCTTC. The full variable domain, its missing parts supplied by reference TRBV7-9 and TRBJ1-2, is DTGVSQNPRHKITKRGQNVTFRCDPISEHNRLYWYRQTLGQGPEFLTYFQNEAQLEKSRLLSDRFSAERPKGSFSTLEIQRTEQGDSAMYLCASSPASTGDYGYTFGSGTRLTVV.

This clonotype was recorded at least ten times. For the CDR3, the DNA is TGTGCCAGCAGCTTCAGCACAACTGAAGCTTTCTTT. Protein product: CASSFSTTEAFF. The V gene is TRBV7-9, the J gene TRBJ1-1; the D is unclear. This CDR3 contains 12 residues. V gave up 3 bases and J gave up 5 bases, with 7 bases separating them. Germline V gene data show CDR1 as SEHNR and CDR2 as FQNEAQ (reference sequence).

V and J are TRBV5-6 and TRBJ1-6, with 7 nucleotides matching TRBD1. This CDR3 has 15 residues. The germline CDR1 and CDR2 sequences are SGHDT and YYEEEE. V shed 3 bases and J 10 bases; nucleotides not matched to a gene: 10. The DNA for the CDR3 is TGTGCCAGCAGCTGTGACAGGGAGGTTGGGTCACCCCTCCACTTT. Translation: CASSCDREVGSPLHF.

This clonotype was observed many times. The V gene is TRBV5-1, the J gene TRBJ2-1; D tentatively reads TRBD1 or TRBD2 (5 bases each). Trimming took 4 bases from V and 6 from J, leaving 20 bases between them. CDR3 length equals 16 residues. In germline, CDR1 is SGHRS, CDR2 YFSETQ. CDR3 DNA: TGCGCCAGCAGCCCTGGGGGAGAAGGAAGGGGCAATGAGCAGTTCTTC. This gives the protein CASSPGGEGRGNEQFF.

This clonotype was found a few times. The V gene is TRBV15, the J gene TRBJ1-2; 8 bases are a match to TRBD1. CDR3 size: 15 residues. The germline V gene encodes CDR1 LNHNV and CDR2 YYDKDF (reference sequence). With 0 bases clipped from V and 3 bases from J, the junction kept 3 bases outside the gene matches. In nucleotides, the CDR3 is TGTGCCACCAGCAGAGATACAGGGGGGGACTATGGCTACACCTTC. As protein: CATSRDTGGDYGYTF. Variable domain in full (rest from reference TRBV15 and TRBJ1-2): DAMVIQNPRYQVTQFGKPVTLSCSQTLNHNVMYWYQQKSSQAPKLLFHYYDKDFNNEADTPDNFQSRRPNTSFCFLDIRSPGLGDTAMYLCATSRDTGGDYGYTFGSGTRLTVV.